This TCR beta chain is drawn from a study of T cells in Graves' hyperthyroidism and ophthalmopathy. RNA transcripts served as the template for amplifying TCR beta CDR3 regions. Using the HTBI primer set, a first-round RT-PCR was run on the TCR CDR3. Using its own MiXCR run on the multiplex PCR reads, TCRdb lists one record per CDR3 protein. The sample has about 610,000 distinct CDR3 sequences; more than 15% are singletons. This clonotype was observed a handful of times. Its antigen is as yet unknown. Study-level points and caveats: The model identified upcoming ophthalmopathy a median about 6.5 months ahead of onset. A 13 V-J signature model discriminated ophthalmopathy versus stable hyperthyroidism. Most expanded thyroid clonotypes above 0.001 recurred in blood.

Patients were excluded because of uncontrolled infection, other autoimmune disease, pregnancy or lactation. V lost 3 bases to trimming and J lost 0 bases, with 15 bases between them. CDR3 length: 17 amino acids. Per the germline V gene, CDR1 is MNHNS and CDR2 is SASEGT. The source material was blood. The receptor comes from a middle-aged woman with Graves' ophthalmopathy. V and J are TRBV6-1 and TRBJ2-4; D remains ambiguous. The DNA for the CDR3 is TGTGCCAGCAGTGATCCGGTACAGTTCGTAGCCAAAAACATTCAGTACTTC. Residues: CASSDPVQFVAKNIQYF.